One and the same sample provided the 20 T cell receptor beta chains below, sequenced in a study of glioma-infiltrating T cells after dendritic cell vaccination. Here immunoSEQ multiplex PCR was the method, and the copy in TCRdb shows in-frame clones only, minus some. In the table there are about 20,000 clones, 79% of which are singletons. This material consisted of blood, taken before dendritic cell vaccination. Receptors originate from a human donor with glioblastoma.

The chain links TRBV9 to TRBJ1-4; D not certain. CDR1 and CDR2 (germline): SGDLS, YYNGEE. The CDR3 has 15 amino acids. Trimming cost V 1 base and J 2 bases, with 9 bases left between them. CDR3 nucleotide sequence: TGTGCCAGCAGCGTATCTGGGAGCACTAATGAAAAACTGTTTTTT. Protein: CASSVSGSTNEKLFF.

CDR3 DNA sequence: TGTGCCATCAGTGAAGGACTAGCGGGGTCCTACGAGCAGTACTTC. Protein product: CAISEGLAGSYEQYF. The chain combines TRBV10-3 with TRBJ2-7; the match to TRBD2 covers 12 bases. The CDR3 loop spans 15 amino acids. Germline V gene sequence: CDR1 ENHRY, CDR2 SYGVKD. The junction had 1 base not matched to a gene; V was cut back by 3 bases and J by 1 base.

Written as DNA, the CDR3 is TGTGCCAGCAGCGTAGCTGCGAGGGACTACGAGCAGTACTTC. Protein sequence: CASSVAARDYEQYF. V and J are TRBV9 and TRBJ2-7; D is perhaps TRBD2 (5 bases). The V gene lost 0 bases and the J gene lost 3 bases, with 10 bases spanning the gap. Germline lookup yields CDR1 SGDLS and CDR2 YYNGEE. This CDR3 has 14 amino acids.

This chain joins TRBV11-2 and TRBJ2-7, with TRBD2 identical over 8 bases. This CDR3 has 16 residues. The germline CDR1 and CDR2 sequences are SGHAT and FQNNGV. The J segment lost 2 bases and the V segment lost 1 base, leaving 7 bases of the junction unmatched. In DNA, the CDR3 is TGTGCCAGCAGCTTAGCGACGAGCGGGAGAGCCTACGAGCAGTACTTC. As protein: CASSLATSGRAYEQYF.

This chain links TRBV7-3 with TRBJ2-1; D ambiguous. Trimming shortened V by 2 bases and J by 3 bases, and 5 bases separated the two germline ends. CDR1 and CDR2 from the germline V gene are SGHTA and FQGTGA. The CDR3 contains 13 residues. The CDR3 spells CASSLYIYNEQFF. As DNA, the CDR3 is TGTGCCAGCAGCTTATATATCTACAATGAGCAGTTCTTC.

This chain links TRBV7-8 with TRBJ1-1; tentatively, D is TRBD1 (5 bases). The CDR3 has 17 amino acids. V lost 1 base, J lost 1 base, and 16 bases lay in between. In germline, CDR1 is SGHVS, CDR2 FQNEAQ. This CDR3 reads CASSLGPAGRGNTEAFF. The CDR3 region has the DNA TGTGCCAGCAGCTTAGGCCCGGCAGGGCGAGGGAACACTGAAGCTTTCTTT. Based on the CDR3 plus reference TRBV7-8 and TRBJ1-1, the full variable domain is GAGVSQSPRYKVAKRGQDVALRCDPISGHVSLFWYQQALGQGPEFLTYFQNEAQLDKSGLPSDRFFAERPEGSVSTLKIQRTQQEDSAVYLCASSLGPAGRGNTEAFFGQGTRLTVV.

The CDR3 nucleotides read TGTGCCAGCAGCTCCCGGCCGACTAGCGGCACAGATACGCAGTATTTT. It yields the protein CASSSRPTSGTDTQYF. J is TRBJ2-3 and V is TRBV21-1; the tabulated D call, TRBD2, remains unverified against the DNA. TRBV21-1 is designated a pseudogene. CDR3 length: 16 amino acids.

CDR3 nucleotide sequence: TGTGCCAGTTCCCGCTTAGCGGGAGGAGTCCACGAGCAGTACTTC. Translated, it gives CASSRLAGGVHEQYF. The genes are TRBV19 and TRBJ2-7; 10 bases fit TRBD2. CDR1 is LNHDA and CDR2 is SQIVND in the germline V gene (reference sequence). The CDR3 spans 15 residues. The junction had 12 bases not matched to a gene; V was cut back by 8 bases and J by 5 bases.

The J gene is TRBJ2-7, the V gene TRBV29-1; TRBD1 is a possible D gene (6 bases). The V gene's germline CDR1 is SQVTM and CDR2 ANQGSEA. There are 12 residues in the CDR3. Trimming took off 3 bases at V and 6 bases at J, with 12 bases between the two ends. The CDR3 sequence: CSVDQGRGEQYF. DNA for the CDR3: TGCAGCGTTGATCAGGGCAGGGGCGAGCAGTACTTC.

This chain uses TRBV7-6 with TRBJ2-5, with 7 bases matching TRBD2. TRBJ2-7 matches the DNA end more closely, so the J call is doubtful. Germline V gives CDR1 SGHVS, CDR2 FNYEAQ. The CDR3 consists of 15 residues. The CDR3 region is CASSLDTAGRDEQYF. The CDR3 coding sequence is TGTGCCAGCAGCTTAGATACAGCGGGAAGGGACGAGCAGTACTTC.

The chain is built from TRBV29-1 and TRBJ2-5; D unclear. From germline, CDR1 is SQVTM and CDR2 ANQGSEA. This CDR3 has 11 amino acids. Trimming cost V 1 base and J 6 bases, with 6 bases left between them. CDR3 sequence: CSVEVAQTQYF. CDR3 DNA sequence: TGCAGCGTTGAAGTTGCGCAGACCCAGTACTTC.

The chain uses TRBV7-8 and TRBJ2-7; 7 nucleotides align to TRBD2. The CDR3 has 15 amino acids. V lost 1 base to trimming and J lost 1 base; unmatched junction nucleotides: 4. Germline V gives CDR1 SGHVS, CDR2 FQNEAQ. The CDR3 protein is CASSLVVGGSYEQYF. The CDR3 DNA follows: TGTGCCAGCAGCTTAGTTGTGGGAGGGTCCTACGAGCAGTACTTC.

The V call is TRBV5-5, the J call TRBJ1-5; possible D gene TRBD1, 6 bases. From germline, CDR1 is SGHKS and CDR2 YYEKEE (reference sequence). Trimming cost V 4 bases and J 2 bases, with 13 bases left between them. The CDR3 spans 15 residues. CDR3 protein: CASSIQGGGNQPQHF. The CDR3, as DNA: TGTGCCAGCAGCATACAGGGTGGCGGCAATCAGCCCCAGCATTTT.

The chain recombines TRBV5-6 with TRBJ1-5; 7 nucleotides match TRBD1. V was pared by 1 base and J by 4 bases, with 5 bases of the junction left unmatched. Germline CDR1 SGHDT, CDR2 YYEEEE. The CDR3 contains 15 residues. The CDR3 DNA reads TGTGCCAGCAGCTTGCTGGGACAGTTAAATCAGCCCCAGCATTTT. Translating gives CASSLLGQLNQPQHF.

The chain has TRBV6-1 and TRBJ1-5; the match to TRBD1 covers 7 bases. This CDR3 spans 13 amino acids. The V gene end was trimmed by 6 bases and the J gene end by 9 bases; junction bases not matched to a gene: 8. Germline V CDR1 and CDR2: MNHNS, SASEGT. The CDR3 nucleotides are TGTGCCAGCAGCGAGGACAGGCCGTGGCCCCAGCATTTT. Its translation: CASSEDRPWPQHF.

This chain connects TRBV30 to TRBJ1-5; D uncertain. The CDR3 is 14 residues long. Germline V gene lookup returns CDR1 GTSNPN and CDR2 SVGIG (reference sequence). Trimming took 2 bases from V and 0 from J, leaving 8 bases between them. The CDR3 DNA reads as TGTGCCTGGAGTCCGGGGTATAGCAATCAGCCCCAGCATTTT. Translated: CAWSPGYSNQPQHF.

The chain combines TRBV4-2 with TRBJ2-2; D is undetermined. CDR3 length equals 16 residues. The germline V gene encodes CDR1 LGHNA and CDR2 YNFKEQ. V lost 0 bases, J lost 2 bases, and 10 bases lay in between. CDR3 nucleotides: TGTGCCAGCAGCCAAGAGTCAGCGATCAACACCGGGGAGCTGTTTTTT. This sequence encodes CASSQESAINTGELFF.

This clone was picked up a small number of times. The CDR3 DNA reads as TGTGCCACTCTTAGGACTAGCGGGAGAGAGACCCAGTACTTC. As protein: CATLRTSGRETQYF. The chain has TRBV7-3 and TRBJ2-5, with 13 bases matching TRBD2. The J segment lost 4 bases and the V segment lost 10 bases, leaving 6 bases of the junction unmatched. This CDR3 region has 14 residues. Germline V lookup: CDR1 SGHTA, CDR2 FQGTGA.

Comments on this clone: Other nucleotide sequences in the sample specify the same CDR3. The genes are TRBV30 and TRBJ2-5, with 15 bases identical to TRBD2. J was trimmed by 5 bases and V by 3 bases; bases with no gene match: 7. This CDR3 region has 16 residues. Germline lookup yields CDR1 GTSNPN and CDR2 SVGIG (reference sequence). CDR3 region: CAWSVGTSGRSETQYF. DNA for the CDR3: TGTGCCTGGAGCGTCGGGACTAGCGGGAGGAGCGAGACCCAGTACTTC.

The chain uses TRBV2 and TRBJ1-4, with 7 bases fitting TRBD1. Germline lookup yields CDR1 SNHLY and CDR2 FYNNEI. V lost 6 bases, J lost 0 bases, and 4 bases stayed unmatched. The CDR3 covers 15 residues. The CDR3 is CASSGTVATNEKLFF. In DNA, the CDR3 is TGTGCCAGCAGCGGGACAGTTGCAACTAATGAAAAACTGTTTTTT.